This is a list of T cell receptor beta chains from one sample in a study of T-cell reconstitution after alpha-beta-depleted transplantation in children. From the PCR reads, TCRdb called clonotypes with MiXCR, one entry per CDR3 protein. The sample gives about 980,000 distinct CDR3 sequences, about 30% of which show up once; more than 25% is in the top ten. This sample comprised PBMCs, mostly from graft donor cells, obtained 360 days after TCRalphabeta/CD19-depleted stem cell transplant. The receptors were gathered from a boy less than two years old who had a stem cell transplant for SCID, so the T cells may come from the graft donor. Both conserved end residues are part of each CDR3. A D gene is named only where the DNA matches it firmly. Expanded clones are given a class, and other clones once, few, many or no size at all.

d_call: NA; v_call: TRBV12-3/TRBV12-4; clone_size: many; j_call: TRBJ2-5; cdr3_length: 11; cdr3_aa: CASSFAETQYF; cdr3_nt: TGTGCCAGCAGTTTCGCGGAGACCCAGTACTTC
d_call: TRBD1; v_call: TRBV7-9; clone_size: NA; j_call: TRBJ2-7; cdr3_length: 15; cdr3_aa: CASRRTGGPFYEQYF; cdr3_nt: TGTGCCAGCAGGCGGACAGGGGGCCCTTTCTACGAGCAGTACTTC
d_call: NA; v_call: TRBV9; clone_size: NA; j_call: TRBJ2-3; cdr3_length: 16; cdr3_aa: CASSGKDRSTTDTQYF; cdr3_nt: TGTGCCAGCAGCGGGAAGGATAGAAGTACCACAGATACGCAGTATTTT
d_call: NA; v_call: TRBV29-1; clone_size: few; j_call: TRBJ2-1; cdr3_length: 15; cdr3_aa: CSVGKGEISYNEQFF; cdr3_nt: TGCAGCGTTGGTAAAGGAGAAATCTCCTACAATGAGCAGTTCTTC
d_call: TRBD2; v_call: TRBV15; clone_size: NA; j_call: TRBJ2-1; cdr3_length: 15; cdr3_aa: CATSTRLAGFNEQFF; cdr3_nt: TGTGCCACCAGCACTAGACTAGCGGGGTTCAATGAGCAGTTCTTC
d_call: TRBD2; v_call: TRBV7-2; clone_size: few; j_call: TRBJ2-7; cdr3_length: 15; cdr3_aa: CASSQLAGTPYEQYF; cdr3_nt: TGTGCCAGCAGTCAACTAGCGGGGACCCCCTACGAGCAGTACTTC
d_call: NA; v_call: TRBV9; clone_size: few; j_call: TRBJ2-1; cdr3_length: 16; cdr3_aa: CASSGNMDKFYGEQFF; cdr3_nt: TGTGCCAGCAGCGGAAACATGGACAAATTTTACGGTGAGCAGTTCTTC
d_call: TRBD1; v_call: TRBV7-2; clone_size: NA; j_call: TRBJ2-1; cdr3_length: 15; cdr3_aa: CASRLLRDRVNEQFF; cdr3_nt: TGTGCCAGCAGACTCCTCCGGGACAGGGTCAATGAGCAGTTCTTC
d_call: TRBD2; v_call: TRBV11-2; clone_size: few; j_call: TRBJ2-7; cdr3_length: 18; cdr3_aa: CASSLVGRGGSIPGEQYF; cdr3_nt: TGTGCCAGCAGCTTAGTAGGTCGGGGGGGCTCCATCCCCGGCGAGCAGTACTTC
d_call: NA; v_call: TRBV10-3; clone_size: few; j_call: TRBJ2-7; cdr3_length: 15; cdr3_aa: CAISEPGPKPAGQYF; cdr3_nt: TGTGCCATCAGTGAGCCGGGCCCCAAACCGGCGGGGCAGTACTTC
d_call: NA; v_call: TRBV5-1; clone_size: NA; j_call: TRBJ1-1; cdr3_length: 13; cdr3_aa: CASIGELNTEAFF; cdr3_nt: TGCGCCAGCATAGGGGAACTCAACACTGAAGCTTTCTTT
d_call: NA; v_call: TRBV20-1; clone_size: NA; j_call: TRBJ1-1; cdr3_length: 14; cdr3_aa: CSARVWGVNTEAFF; cdr3_nt: TGCAGTGCTAGAGTCTGGGGGGTGAACACTGAAGCTTTCTTT
d_call: NA; v_call: TRBV5-8; clone_size: once; j_call: TRBJ2-7; cdr3_length: 16; cdr3_aa: CASSPNIRDRVYEQYF; cdr3_nt: TGTGCCAGCAGCCCCAACATCCGGGACCGAGTCTACGAGCAGTACTTC
d_call: NA; v_call: TRBV12-5; clone_size: few; j_call: TRBJ1-4; cdr3_length: 14; cdr3_aa: CASGIDRLNEKLFF; cdr3_nt: TGTGCTAGTGGTATCGACAGGCTAAATGAAAAACTGTTTTTT
d_call: NA; v_call: TRBV20-1; clone_size: NA; j_call: TRBJ2-7; cdr3_length: 14; cdr3_aa: CSASGPLAPYEQYF; cdr3_nt: TGCAGTGCTAGTGGGCCCCTAGCCCCCTACGAGCAGTACTTC
d_call: NA; v_call: TRBV5-8; clone_size: NA; j_call: TRBJ2-1; cdr3_length: 14; cdr3_aa: CASSLILAYNEQFF; cdr3_nt: TGTGCCAGCAGCTTGATCCTAGCCTACAATGAGCAGTTCTTC